This TCR beta chain was captured by sequencing in a study of blood T cell repertoires in COVID-19. Background on the study: Whether acute or convalescent, the COVID-19 samples came from the United States, Italy and Spain.

Libraries were prepared by immunoSEQ multiplex PCR; TCRdb keeps only in-frame clonotypes and omits some of them. The sample has 150,000 to 200,000 clones; approximately 85% are singletons. This sequence was found in a woman aged 80 or older with acute or convalescent COVID-19. Sequenced material: peripheral blood.

The CDR3 region is CATSTDKNTEAFF. DNA of the CDR3: TGTGCCACCTCGACAGATAAGAACACTGAAGCTTTCTTT. The V gene is TRBV19, the J gene TRBJ1-1; D might be TRBD1 (5 bases). CDR1 and CDR2 (germline): LNHDA, SQIVND (reference sequence). The CDR3 contains 13 residues. V dropped 10 bases and J dropped 1 base, with 13 bases sitting between them.